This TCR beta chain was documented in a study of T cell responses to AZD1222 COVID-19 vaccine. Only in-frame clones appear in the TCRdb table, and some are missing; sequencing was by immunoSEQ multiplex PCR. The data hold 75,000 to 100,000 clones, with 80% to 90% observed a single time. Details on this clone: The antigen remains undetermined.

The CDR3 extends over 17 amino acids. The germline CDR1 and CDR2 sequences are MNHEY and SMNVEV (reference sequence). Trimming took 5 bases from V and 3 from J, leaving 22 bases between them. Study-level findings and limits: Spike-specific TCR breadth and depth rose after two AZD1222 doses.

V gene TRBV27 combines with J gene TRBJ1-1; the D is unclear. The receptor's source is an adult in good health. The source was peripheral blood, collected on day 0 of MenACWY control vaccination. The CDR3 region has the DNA TGTGCCAGCAGTCCCTCCCCGAGAAGGAGGGATTACACTGAAGCTTTCTTT. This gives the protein CASSPSPRRRDYTEAFF.